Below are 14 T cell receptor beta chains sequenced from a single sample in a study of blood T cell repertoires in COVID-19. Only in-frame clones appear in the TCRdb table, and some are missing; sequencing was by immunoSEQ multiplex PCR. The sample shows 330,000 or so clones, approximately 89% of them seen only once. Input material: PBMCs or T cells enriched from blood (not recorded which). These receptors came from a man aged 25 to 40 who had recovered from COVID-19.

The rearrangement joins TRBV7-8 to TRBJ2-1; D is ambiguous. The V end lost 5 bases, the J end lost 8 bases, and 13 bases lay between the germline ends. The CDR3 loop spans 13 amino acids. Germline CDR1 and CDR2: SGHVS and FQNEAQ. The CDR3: CASSAASNYEQFF. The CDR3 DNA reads TGTGCCAGCAGCGCGGCGTCTAACTATGAGCAGTTCTTC.

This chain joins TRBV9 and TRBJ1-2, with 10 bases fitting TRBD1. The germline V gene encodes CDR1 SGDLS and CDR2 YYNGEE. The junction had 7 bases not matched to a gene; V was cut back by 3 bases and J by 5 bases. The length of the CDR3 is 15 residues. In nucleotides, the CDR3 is TGTGCCAGCAGCGCCGGGGACAGGGGAACGTATGGCTACACCTTC. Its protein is CASSAGDRGTYGYTF.

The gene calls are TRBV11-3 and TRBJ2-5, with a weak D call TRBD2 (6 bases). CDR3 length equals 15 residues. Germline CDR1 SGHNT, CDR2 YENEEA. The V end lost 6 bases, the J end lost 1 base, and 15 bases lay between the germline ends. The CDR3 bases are TGTGCCAGCAGTTCCCGTGGAGGGCGCCAAGAGACCCAGTACTTC. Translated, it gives CASSSRGGRQETQYF.

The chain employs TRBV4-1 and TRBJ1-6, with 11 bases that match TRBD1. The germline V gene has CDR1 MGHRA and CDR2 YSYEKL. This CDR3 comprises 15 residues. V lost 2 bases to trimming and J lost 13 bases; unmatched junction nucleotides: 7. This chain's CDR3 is CASSQKPGQGEPLHF. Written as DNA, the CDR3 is TGCGCCAGCAGCCAAAAACCGGGACAGGGGGAGCCCCTCCACTTT.

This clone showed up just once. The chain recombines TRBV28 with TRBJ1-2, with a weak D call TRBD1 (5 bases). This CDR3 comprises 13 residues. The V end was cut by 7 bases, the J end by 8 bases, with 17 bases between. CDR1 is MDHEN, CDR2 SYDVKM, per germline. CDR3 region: CASIHLLGGGYTF. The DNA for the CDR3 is TGTGCCAGCATCCACCTTTTGGGGGGGGGCTACACCTTC.

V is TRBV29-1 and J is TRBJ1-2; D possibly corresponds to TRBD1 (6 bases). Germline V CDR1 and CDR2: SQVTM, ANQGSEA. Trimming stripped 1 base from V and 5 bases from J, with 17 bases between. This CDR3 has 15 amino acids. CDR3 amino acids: CSVEGMGAGSYGYTF. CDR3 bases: TGCAGCGTTGAAGGCATGGGGGCAGGGTCGTATGGCTACACCTTC.

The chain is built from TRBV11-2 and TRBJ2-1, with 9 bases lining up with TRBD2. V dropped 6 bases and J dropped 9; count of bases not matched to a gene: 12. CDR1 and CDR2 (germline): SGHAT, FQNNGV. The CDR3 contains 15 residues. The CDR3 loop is CASRAAAGGRSEQFF. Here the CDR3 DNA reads TGTGCCAGCAGGGCTGCGGCGGGGGGGAGGAGTGAGCAGTTCTTC.

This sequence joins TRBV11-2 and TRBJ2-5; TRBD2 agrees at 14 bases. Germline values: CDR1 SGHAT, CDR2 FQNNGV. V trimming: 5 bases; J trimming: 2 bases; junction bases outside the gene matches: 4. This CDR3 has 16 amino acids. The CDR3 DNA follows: TGTGCCAGCAGCCCCCGACTAGCGGGGGGGCAAGAGACCCAGTACTTC. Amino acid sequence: CASSPRLAGGQETQYF.

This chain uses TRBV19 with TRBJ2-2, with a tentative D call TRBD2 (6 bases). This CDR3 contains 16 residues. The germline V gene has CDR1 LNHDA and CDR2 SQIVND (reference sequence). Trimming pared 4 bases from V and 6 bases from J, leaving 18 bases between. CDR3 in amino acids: CASSTPLGGLAGELFF. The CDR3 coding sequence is TGTGCCAGTAGTACTCCTCTGGGGGGTCTCGCCGGGGAGCTGTTTTTT. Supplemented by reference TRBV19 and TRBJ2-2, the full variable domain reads DGGITQSPKYLFRKEGQNVTLSCEQNLNHDAMYWYRQDPGQGLRLIYYSQIVNDFQKGDIAEGYSVSREKKESFPLTVTSAQKNPTAFYLCASSTPLGGLAGELFFGEGSRLTVL.

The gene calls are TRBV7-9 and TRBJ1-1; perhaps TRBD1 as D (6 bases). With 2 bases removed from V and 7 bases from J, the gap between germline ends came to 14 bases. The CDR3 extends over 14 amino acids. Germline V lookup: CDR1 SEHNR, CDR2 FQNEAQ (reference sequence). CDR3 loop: CASSLRNGQSEAFF. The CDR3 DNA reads TGTGCCAGCAGCTTAAGGAACGGACAGAGTGAAGCTTTCTTT.

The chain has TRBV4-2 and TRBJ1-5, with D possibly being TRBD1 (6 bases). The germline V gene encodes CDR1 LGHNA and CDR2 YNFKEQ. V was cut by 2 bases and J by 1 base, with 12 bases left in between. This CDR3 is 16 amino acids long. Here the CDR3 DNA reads TGTGCCAGCAGCCAAAAACTAGGGGGAAGCAATCAGCCCCAGCATTTT. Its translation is CASSQKLGGSNQPQHF.

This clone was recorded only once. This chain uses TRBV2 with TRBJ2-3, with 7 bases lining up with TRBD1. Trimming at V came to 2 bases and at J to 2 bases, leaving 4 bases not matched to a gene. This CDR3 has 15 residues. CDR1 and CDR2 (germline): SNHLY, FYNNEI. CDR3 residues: CASSEQGEVTDTQYF. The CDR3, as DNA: TGTGCCAGCAGTGAACAGGGGGAAGTCACAGATACGCAGTATTTT. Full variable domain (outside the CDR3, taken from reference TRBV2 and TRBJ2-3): EPEVTQTPSHQVTQMGQEVILRCVPISNHLYFYWYRQILGQKVEFLVSFYNNEISEKSEIFDDQFSVERPDGSNFTLKIRSTKLEDSAMYFCASSEQGEVTDTQYFGPGTRLTVL.

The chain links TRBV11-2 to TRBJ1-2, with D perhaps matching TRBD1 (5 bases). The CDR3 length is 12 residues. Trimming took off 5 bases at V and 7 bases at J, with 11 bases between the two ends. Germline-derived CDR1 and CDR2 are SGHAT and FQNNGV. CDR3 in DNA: TGTGCCAGCAGCCTGGGGGGTACTGGCTACACCTTC. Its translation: CASSLGGTGYTF.

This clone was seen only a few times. CDR3 DNA sequence: TGTGCCAGCTCCAGAGGACTAGCGGGGAAAAATGAGCAGTTCTTC. Its translation is CASSRGLAGKNEQFF. The V and J genes are TRBV18 and TRBJ2-1, with TRBD2 identical over 12 bases. The germline V gene has CDR1 KGHSH and CDR2 LQKENI. The V segment lost 6 bases and the J segment 7 bases; nucleotides outside the gene matches: 7. The CDR3 totals 15 residues.